The subject of this entry is one T cell receptor beta chain. TCRdb re-called the PCR reads with MiXCR. The repertoire holds 20,000 to 25,000 clones, with about 24% as singletons. The sample originates from a study of metastatic and nonmetastatic thyroid tumors. The CDR3 is 15 amino acids. Germline lookup yields CDR1 MNHEY and CDR2 SVGAGI. Trimming cost V 2 bases and J 5 bases; bases outside gene matches: 6. Thyroid surgery was performed in patients who had received no treatment beforehand. Sequenced material: tumor tissue. This chain uses TRBV6-5 with TRBJ2-5; 9 bases agree with TRBD1. The source of this sequence is a female donor with papillary thyroid cancer or a benign thyroid nodule (not recorded which). Some clones in this sample may be carry-over from other donors' samples. The CDR3 DNA follows: TGTGCCAGCAGTTACGGTTACAGGGGGCAGGAGACCCAGTACTTC. Amino acid sequence: CASSYGYRGQETQYF.